This T cell receptor (beta chain) came from a study of follicular helper T cells after annual influenza vaccination. Data came from immunoSEQ multiplex PCR; TCRdb stores just in-frame clones and leaves some out. The table lists about 10,000 clones, 80% to 90% of them singletons. Time point defined: 2014-2015 season, 7 days after vaccination. CDR3 length equals 16 residues. Germline CDR1 and CDR2: SGHTA and FQGNSA. V dropped 0 bases and J dropped 1 base, with 9 bases sitting between them. V usage is TRBV7-2 and J usage is TRBJ2-2; a weak D match, TRBD2 (5 bases). The material sequenced was CXCR5- memory CD4+ T cells sorted from blood, taken 7 days after influenza vaccination. The clonotype originates from an adult who received the influenza vaccine. The CDR3 here is CASSLAGEGNTGELFF. As DNA, the CDR3 is TGTGCCAGCAGCTTAGCGGGTGAGGGGAACACCGGGGAGCTGTTTTTT.